This TCR beta chain was sequenced during a study of metastatic and nonmetastatic thyroid tumors. The entire patient cohort was treatment-naive prior to thyroid surgery. This CDR3 is built from 13 residues. Germline values: CDR1 SGDLS, CDR2 YYNGEE. Through MiXCR, TCRdb re-clonotyped the PCR reads. In the table there are about 70,000 clones, roughly 18% of which are singletons. With regard to this clone: One end of the junction fails to match germline, which may point to a read error.

The TCR originated in a female donor with papillary thyroid cancer or a benign thyroid nodule (not recorded which). Some clones in this sample may be carry-over from other donors' samples. Sequencing was carried out using blood. The rearrangement joins TRBV9 to TRBJ1-4; D not certain. In DNA form, the CDR3 reads TGTGCCAGCAGCGTAGGGCAAGATGAAAAACTGCTTTTT. Translation gives CASSVGQDEKLLF.